Sequencing of this TCR beta chain was carried out in a study of blood T cell dynamics during melanoma immunotherapy (dated by TCRdb to the early 2020s). Notes on the research overall: The patients had metastatic melanoma and were given first-line pembrolizumab or nivolumab plus ipilimumab as standard of care in the United Kingdom. To find early correlates of response, the study profiled the peripheral T cell receptor repertoires of patients with metastatic melanoma both before and after one cycle of checkpoint inhibitor therapy. The training cohort consisted of consecutive patients, while an additional independent group of patients from the same centre was pooled to form an external validation set.

For CDR1 and CDR2, the germline V gene (reference sequence) lists SGHNT and YYREEE. The CDR3 runs 14 amino acids, cysteine and phenylalanine included. CDR3 DNA only is kept here, 42 bases in frame from base 1. V is shortened by 2 bases, J by 4 bases, and the region joining them spans 13 bases. Every bulk PBMC sample was loaded with the same fixed amount of 350 ng of DNA. TCR beta CDR3 sequences were amplified from genomic DNA using the immunoSEQ TCRb Assay kit according to manufacturer instructions. The KAPA Library Quantification Kit for Illumina platforms was used to quantify the pooled libraries by qPCR. Sequencing of the pooled libraries was done on an Illumina NextSeq 500, with clustering at about 0.6-1.1 pM. Processing in the source paper ran as follows. The TCR data were analyzed using immunoSEQ ANALYZER and the R LymphoSeq package. A rearrangement efficiency score was calculated as productive divided by the sum of productive and non-productive CDR3 sequences. Clonality was measured with the Gini coefficient and diversity with the Renyi index at alpha=1, and both measures were compared pairwise between timepoints within each patient. In LymphoSeq, clonal relatedness was computed with an edit distance of 3 and repertoire similarity was computed with the Bhattacharyya coefficient. Linear discriminant analysis on week-3 changes in clonality and diversity was built with the R MASS and caret packages to classify response. TCRdb mirrors the immuneACCESS table, restricted to in-frame sequences. Some clones are absent from its copies; in checked studies, under half trace to an unresolved V gene, and the reason for the others is unknown. V and J calls and clone size are those listed in that table; D and trimming were worked out from the DNA. This sample comprises roughly 22,000 clones, roughly nine tenths of them detected only once. The ten biggest clones cover 4% to 6% of the sample.

This clone occurred once. Its antigen is currently not known. One base away there is no much larger clone; base qualities are not given. The sample's time point label is to be understood as: pre-treatment baseline. Blood samples were collected before treatment (T0) and at week 3 (W3), after the first cycle of checkpoint blockade. Except for two patients with rapid clinical progression, response was assessed 12 weeks after the first infusion by RECIST 1.1; disease control meant complete response, partial response or stable disease. Patients were excluded for prior systemic cancer treatment, concomitant immunosuppressant therapy or synchronous other active malignancies. Bulk PBMC and plasma cell-free DNA were both sequenced for TCR beta so that circulating cells and T cell turnover could be tracked. PBMC were isolated from blood with Lymphoprep and SepMate tubes, followed by red cell lysis. QIAamp DNA Blood Mini kits were used to extract DNA from PBMC and sorted T cell subsets.

Study-level results and caveats: The relatively small sample size was acknowledged as something that could potentially limit how far the results can be generalized. A bifurcated reorganization of the PBMC repertoire at W3, with increased clonality or increased diversity, was observed in patients who later achieved disease control, unlike in progressors. Whether the T cell clones driving repertoire changes were melanoma-specific or reflected general immune activation could not be determined in the study.

The chain links TRBV5-4 with TRBJ2-7; TRBD1 could be the D gene, as 6 bases match. The sequence was obtained from a human donor with melanoma. The material sequenced was blood, taken from a patient treated with checkpoint blockade. CDR3 reads: CASSFLAGDYEQYF. DNA sequence: TGTGCCAGCAGCTTTTTGGCAGGGGATTACGAGCAGTACTTC. The CDR3 plus the reference TRBV5-4 and TRBJ2-7 genes for the other parts give the full variable domain: ETGVTQSPTHLIKTRGQQVTLRCSSQSGHNTVSWYQQALGQGPQFIFQYYREEENGRGNFPPRFSGLQFPNYSSELNVNALELDDSALYLCASSFLAGDYEQYFGPGTRLTVT.